The TCR delta chain described here comes from a study of gammadelta T cells in human blood (dated by TCRdb to 2018 to 2021). To prepare the library, RT-PCR was applied. The sequencer listed for this sample is Illumina MiSeq. TCRdb called clones from the public reads with CATT, and repeated DNA sequences were later combined into one row. Counted in this sample were more than 200 delta-chain clones; about a third of them appeared once. Approximately 45% of the sample belongs to the ten largest clones. Study-level results and caveats: In the study, polyclonal expansion of innate gamma-delta T cells immediately after birth was reported to appear to be driven by microbial exposure.

Regarding this clone: It lacks a known antigen. This probably arose from a read error, given a far larger clone one base away.

Inclusive of the bounding cysteine and phenylalanine, the CDR3 is 14 residues long. The read is trimmed to its CDR3 DNA, 42 bases read in frame from base 1. CDR1 and CDR2 are read off the germline V gene as GEAIGNYY and EKD. The rearrangement joined TRDV2 to TRDJ1, and 13 bases in between align with TRDD3. In the absence of a J gene in TCRdb, the DNA was matched to germline to assign it here. The sequenced material came from Vgamma9Vdelta2 gamma-delta T cells from cord blood. This clonotype was sampled from a newborn. The sequence in DNA is TGTGCCTGTAACACACTGGGGGATACGCCGAAACTCATCTTT. This translates into CACNTLGDTPKLIF.